What follows describes a single T cell receptor beta chain. No antigen is known for it. The record originates from a study of T cells in localized non-small cell lung cancer. Study outcomes and limitations: Greater T cell density in blood accompanied longer overall survival.

The assay was immunoSEQ multiplex PCR, and TCRdb's table has in-frame clones only and misses some. The table includes 4,000 to 5,500 clones, approximately 32% detected once. Germline V CDR1 and CDR2: LNHDA, SQIVND (reference sequence). V lost 5 bases and J lost 4, with 17 bases in between. This CDR3 spans 15 amino acids. Sequenced material: lung tumor tissue, taken before any cancer treatment. The chain has TRBV19 and TRBJ2-5; no clear D. The sequence was obtained from a male donor at least 60 years old with stage III lung adenocarcinoma. The CDR3 DNA is TGTGCCAGTAGTTTCCAGCAGAGGTCGGTAGAGACCCAGTACTTC. This sequence encodes CASSFQQRSVETQYF.